Listed here are 19 T cell receptor beta chains from one sample, sequenced in a study of T cell clonality in common variable immunodeficiency. The antigens of these receptors remain unknown. Findings and caveats of the study: In common variable immunodeficiency, TCR beta chains reportedly carried fewer deletions and N-nucleotide insertions.

Assay: immunoSEQ multiplex PCR; the TCRdb copy retains only in-frame clones and omits some. This sample has about 26,000 clones, each found more than once. Sequenced material: peripheral blood mononuclear cells. The receptor set was obtained from a human donor with common variable immunodeficiency.

This clone was picked up many times. Sequencing ends 3 residues short of the CDR3 end; the germline J gene provides the rest. The chain joins TRBV7-9 to TRBJ2-3, with 9 bases fitting TRBD2. The CDR3 runs to 15 residues. Per germline, CDR1 SEHNR and CDR2 FQNEAQ (reference sequence). The V segment lost 5 bases and the J segment 2 bases; nucleotides outside the gene matches: 5. CDR3 bases read: TGTGCCAGCAGCCAGGGACTAGCACACACAGATACG. It yields the protein CASSQGLAHTDT. The entire CDR3 reads CASSQGLAHTDTQYF.

This clone occurred many times. The CDR3 extends 3 residues past the end of the read, so its final part is completed from the germline J gene. The rearrangement joins TRBV20-1 to TRBJ2-7; no clear D gene. V was clipped by 3 bases and J by 0 bases, with 6 bases between them. Germline CDR1 and CDR2: DFQATT and SNEGSKA (reference sequence). The CDR3 consists of 12 residues. The covered CDR3 bases are TGCAGTGCTAGTCAGGACTCCTACGAG. Its protein is CSASQDSYE. Given in full, the CDR3 is CSASQDSYEQYF.

This clone has at least ten counts. One junction end disagrees with the germline gene, perhaps due to a read error. Read sequence stops 3 residues before the CDR3 end, and the germline J gene provides the missing end. The chain carries TRBV4-2 and TRBJ1-2, with D tentatively TRBD1 (5 bases). CDR3 length: 14 residues. CDR1 LGHNA and CDR2 YNFKEQ come from the germline V gene. The part of the CDR3 DNA that was read is TGCGCCAGCAGCCAAGCAGGCAGGGACTATGGC. Translating it yields CASSQAGRDYG. In full, the CDR3 reads CASSQAGRDYGYTF.

A few counts support this clone. The read stops 3 residues short of the end of the CDR3; the missing end is completed from the germline J gene. This chain joins TRBV16 and TRBJ2-7, with D perhaps TRBD1 (6 bases). Trimming shortened V by 3 bases and J by 5 bases, and 14 bases separated the two germline ends. Per germline, CDR1 KGHSY and CDR2 FQNENV. The CDR3 spans 14 residues. The CDR3 sequence is CASSQDRGLNEQYF. The CDR3 bases that were read are TGTGCCAGCAGCCAGGACAGAGGCCTCAACGAG.

This clone was seen repeatedly, ten times or more. The read gets to within 3 residues of the CDR3 end, and the germline J gene fills in the rest. The J gene is TRBJ2-1, the V gene TRBV18; 12 nucleotides line up with TRBD2. The V gene's germline CDR1 is KGHSH and CDR2 LQKENI. Trimming took 3 bases from V and 6 from J; bases not matched to a gene: 3. The CDR3 totals 15 residues. The sequenced CDR3 bases are TGTGCCAGCTCACCTTTGGGACTAGCGGGCAATGAG. As protein: CASSPLGLAGNE. The complete CDR3 protein is CASSPLGLAGNEQFF.

This clone was counted many times. The read terminates 3 residues ahead of where the CDR3 ends, so the germline J gene completes it. The chain joins TRBV7-2 to TRBJ1-1; 7 bases map to TRBD1. J was trimmed by 0 bases and V by 2 bases; bases with no gene match: 0. Germline assignment: CDR1 SGHTA and CDR2 FQGNSA. The CDR3 consists of 14 residues. The CDR3 DNA, read in part, is TGTGCCAGCAGCTTAACAGGGGTGAACACTGAA. Encoded protein: CASSLTGVNTE. The full-length CDR3 reads as CASSLTGVNTEAFF.

In this sample, this clone turned up many times. Read coverage stops 3 residues before the CDR3 terminus; the germline J gene supplies the remainder. The chain recombines TRBV19 with TRBJ2-3; 10 bases line up with TRBD2. V was pared by 5 bases and J by 2 bases, with 10 bases of the junction left unmatched. CDR1 LNHDA and CDR2 SQIVND come from the germline V gene (reference sequence). The CDR3 consists of 17 residues. CDR3 DNA, as far as it was read: TGTGCCAGTAGTTTCAAGCGGGGGGGCATCACCACAGATACG. It specifies CASSFKRGGITTDT. In full, the CDR3 reads CASSFKRGGITTDTQYF. The complete variable domain, with remaining parts taken from reference TRBV19 and TRBJ2-3, reads DGGITQSPKYLFRKEGQNVTLSCEQNLNHDAMYWYRQDPGQGLRLIYYSQIVNDFQKGDIAEGYSVSREKKESFPLTVTSAQKNPTAFYLCASSFKRGGITTDTQYFGPGTRLTVL.

This clone was found many times. With the read ending 3 residues before the CDR3 end, the germline J gene is used to fill in that end. This sequence joins TRBV18 and TRBJ2-3, with D tentatively TRBD1 (7 bases). The germline V and J ends were trimmed by 2 bases and 6 bases, with 12 bases remaining between them. The CDR3 covers 14 residues. Germline V gene sequence: CDR1 KGHSH, CDR2 LQKENI. CDR3 protein: CASSPGAGGDTQYF. The sequenced part of the CDR3 DNA is TGTGCCAGCTCACCAGGAGCAGGGGGGGATACG.

Worth noting for this clone: The read comes to an end 3 residues before the CDR3 does, leaving the germline J gene to fill in the end. The chain combines TRBV5-1 with TRBJ2-7; D is undetermined. Germline V gives CDR1 SGHRS, CDR2 YFSETQ. The CDR3 contains 14 residues. V lost 6 bases to trimming and J lost 5 bases, with 18 bases between them. The CDR3: CASTSDQANNEQYF. Partial CDR3 DNA: TGCGCCAGCACCTCGGATCAAGCGAACAACGAG.

In the case of this clone: A read error may account for a junction end that differs from germline. The read halts 3 residues ahead of the CDR3 end, with the missing end drawn from the germline J gene. V usage is TRBV18 and J usage is TRBJ2-7; possibly TRBD1 for D (5 bases). Germline lookup yields CDR1 KGHSH and CDR2 LQKENI. The CDR3 spans 13 residues. This chain's CDR3 is CSSAPDGAYEQYF. Partial CDR3 DNA: TGTTCCAGCGCACCAGATGGGGCATACGAG.

This clone was detected many times. The CDR3 bases that were read are TGTGCCAGCAGCTTGGGCGGGCTCACACACTACGAG. Protein sequence: CASSLGGLTHYE. The complete CDR3 sequence is CASSLGGLTHYEQYF. The rearrangement links TRBV5-6 to TRBJ2-7, with D tentatively TRBD2 (5 bases). Coverage ceases 3 residues before the CDR3 finishes, and the germline J gene fills in the end. The CDR3 covers 15 residues. V dropped 0 bases and J dropped 3 bases, with 13 bases sitting between them. The germline V gene has CDR1 SGHDT and CDR2 YYEEEE.

This clone showed up many times. The read ends 3 residues shy of where the CDR3 ends; the end is completed using the germline J gene. This chain connects TRBV7-9 to TRBJ1-1, with D possibly matching TRBD1 (5 bases). The V and J ends lost 3 bases and 3 bases respectively, with 8 bases between them. This CDR3 is built from 13 residues. CDR1 is SEHNR, CDR2 FQNEAQ, per germline (reference sequence). The CDR3 bases that were read are TGTGCCAGCAGCTTTTCAGGGTACACTGAA. Encoded protein: CASSFSGYTE. The whole CDR3 reads CASSFSGYTEAFF.

This clone was recorded at least ten times. The observed sequence ends 3 residues before the CDR3 terminus, with the missing tail filled in from the germline J gene. The rearrangement uses TRBV29-1 and TRBJ2-3; possible D gene TRBD2, 5 bases. CDR3 size: 14 residues. Trimming took 1 base from V and 3 from J, leaving 11 bases between them. Looked up from germline, CDR1 is SQVTM and CDR2 is ANQGSEA. The covered CDR3 bases are TGCAGCGTTGAAGGGACTGCCACAACAGATACG. This gives the protein CSVEGTATTDT. The full CDR3 protein reads CSVEGTATTDTQYF.

This clone was recorded at least ten times. The read gets to within 3 residues of the CDR3 end, and the germline J gene fills in the rest. This chain uses TRBV5-1 with TRBJ2-3, with TRBD2 matching 12 bases. V dropped 4 bases and J dropped 4; count of bases not matched to a gene: 10. This CDR3 comprises 17 residues. Germline V gene sequence: CDR1 SGHRS, CDR2 YFSETQ. CDR3 bases read: TGCGCCAGCAGCCCCACTCTAGCGGGGGGGCGAGCAGATACG. It is translated as CASSPTLAGGRADT. The CDR3 as a whole reads CASSPTLAGGRADTQYF.

This clone was found a few times. The sequence runs out 3 residues before the end of the CDR3; the remainder is reconstructed from the germline J gene. The chain joins TRBV6-2 or TRBV6-3 to TRBJ2-1; the D is unclear. Germline values: CDR1 MNHEY, CDR2 SVGEGT. Trimming removed 5 bases at V and 6 bases at J, with 20 bases between. This CDR3 contains 16 residues. The CDR3 loop reads CASSRPQHHDINEQFF. The CDR3 DNA, read in part, is TGTGCCAGCAGTCGCCCTCAACATCACGACATCAATGAG.

Ten or more counts support this clone. From the germline J gene comes the end of the CDR3, since the read stops 3 residues before it. The rearrangement uses TRBV7-9 and TRBJ2-4, with D maybe TRBD2 (6 bases). Germline V gives CDR1 SEHNR, CDR2 FQNEAQ (reference sequence). The CDR3 length is 15 residues. V lost 3 bases to trimming and J lost 3 bases, with 12 bases between them. The covered CDR3 bases are TGTGCCAGCAGCTTGGGCGGGATGGGCAAAAACATT. Protein product: CASSLGGMGKNI. The full CDR3 sequence reads CASSLGGMGKNIQYF.

Remarks on this clone: The read comes to an end 3 residues before the CDR3 does, leaving the germline J gene to fill in the end. J is TRBJ2-7 and V is TRBV18; possibly TRBD1 for D (5 bases). Trimming pared 3 bases from V and 1 base from J, leaving 10 bases between. Looked up from germline, CDR1 is KGHSH and CDR2 is LQKENI. The CDR3 length is 14 residues. The covered CDR3 bases are TGTGCCAGCTCACCCCAGGGTGCGTCCTACGAG. Residues: CASSPQGASYE. The entire CDR3 protein is CASSPQGASYEQYF.

This clone was seen at least ten times. The CDR3 end lies 3 residues beyond the end of the read and is filled in from the germline J gene. The chain employs TRBV5-4 and TRBJ1-1, with a tentative D call TRBD1 (6 bases). The CDR3 totals 14 residues. Trimming left V 5 bases short and J 2 bases short, with 13 bases between. Germline V CDR1 and CDR2: SGHNT, YYREEE (reference sequence). The CDR3 protein is CASSLTGHNTEAFF. CDR3 bases read: TGTGCCAGCAGTTTGACGGGACACAACACTGAA.

Remarks on this clone: The CDR3 is cut off 3 residues early in the read; its end comes from the germline J gene. The chain uses TRBV7-2 and TRBJ2-1; a weak D match, TRBD1 (5 bases). Germline loops: CDR1 SGHTA, CDR2 FQGNSA. With 2 bases removed from V and 4 bases from J, the gap between germline ends came to 6 bases. The CDR3 consists of 13 residues. CDR3 amino acids: CASSLQGYNEQFF. The sequenced CDR3 bases are TGTGCCAGCAGCTTACAGGGTTACAATGAG.